This is a list of T cell receptor beta chains from one sample in a study of immune heterogeneity within non-small cell lung tumors. MiXCR, applied by TCRdb to the multiplex PCR reads, yields one record per CDR3 protein. The table includes more than 2,000 distinct CDR3 sequences, approximately 23% detected once. Specimen: lung tumor tissue. The receptors were sampled from a man aged 40-49 years with non-small cell lung cancer. CDR3s include the opening cysteine and the closing phenylalanine or tryptophan. D genes are given only for firm matches. Rows may omit the clone size; those that give it use once, few, many or a size class.

TRBD2,many,TRBJ2-1,TRBV10-2,TGCGCCAGCGTGAGAAGGGCGGGAGGGAACAATGAGCAGTTCTTC,CASVRRAGGNNEQFF
NA,medium-sized,TRBJ2-7,TRBV9,TGTGCCAGCAGCCCGGACCCGGGACCATACGAGCAGTACTTC,CASSPDPGPYEQYF
TRBD1,medium-sized,TRBJ2-5,TRBV24-1,TGTGCCACCAGTGATTTTGACAGGGGGTTCGGGACCCAGTACTTC,CATSDFDRGFGTQYF
TRBD2,NA,TRBJ2-5,TRBV5-6,TGTGCCAGCAGCTTGCTAGCGGGAGGTTCCGTCGGGTACTTC,CASSLLAGGSVGYF
TRBD2,NA,TRBJ2-7,TRBV20-1,TGCAGTGCTAGACTAGCGGGAGGCTCCTACGGTCAGTACTTC,CSARLAGGSYGQYF
NA,NA,TRBJ1-1,TRBV14,TGTGCCAGCAGCCCTTTTGGGAGCAGAGAAGCTTTCTTT,CASSPFGSREAFF
NA,NA,TRBJ2-1,TRBV12-3/TRBV12-4,TGTGCCAGCAGTTTAGGACTTATCAACAATGAGCAGTTCTTC,CASSLGLINNEQFF
TRBD2,medium-sized,TRBJ2-3,TRBV7-2,TGTGCCAGCAGCCTTGGACTAGATAGGACAGATACGCAGTATTTT,CASSLGLDRTDTQYF
NA,NA,TRBJ1-5,TRBV27,TGTGCCAACAGTCTAGGGGCCAATCACCCCCAGAATTTT,CANSLGANHPQNF
NA,medium-sized,TRBJ1-2,TRBV4-3,TGCGCCAGCAGCCAGTTACCACAGGGTTTGGGAGGTGGCTACACCTTC,CASSQLPQGLGGGYTF
TRBD1,medium-sized,TRBJ1-2,TRBV29-1,TGCAGCGTTTCGACAGGGAGGGGTGGCTACACCTTC,CSVSTGRGGYTF
NA,many,TRBJ2-5,TRBV20-1,TGCAGTGCTGGGACCCAAGAGACCCAGTACTTC,CSAGTQETQYF
NA,medium-sized,TRBJ2-5,TRBV6-1,TGTGCCAGCAGGTCGACAGGAGAGACCCAGTACTTC,CASRSTGETQYF
NA,medium-sized,TRBJ2-7,TRBV3-2,TGTGCCAGCAGCCAAGAGGGACAGGGGGCTTACGAGCAGTACTTC,CASSQEGQGAYEQYF
TRBD1,medium-sized,TRBJ2-7,TRBV7-2,TGTGCCAGCAGCTTAGAAGGGGGCGGACTTAGCTACGAGCAGTACTTC,CASSLEGGGLSYEQYF
NA,large,TRBJ1-2,TRBV5-1,TGCGCCAGCAGCTTGGAACGGCACCCCAACTATGGCTACACCTTC,CASSLERHPNYGYTF
TRBD2,medium-sized,TRBJ2-2,TRBV5-1,TGCGCCAGCAGCTTGGCCGGGGGGGGCAACACCGGGGAGCTGTTTTTT,CASSLAGGGNTGELFF
TRBD2,medium-sized,TRBJ2-1,TRBV18,TGTGCCAGCTCCCGAAGTACTAGCGGGAGGAACAATGAGCAGTTCTTC,CASSRSTSGRNNEQFF
TRBD1,medium-sized,TRBJ1-6,TRBV27,TGTGCCAGCAGTTGGGCGGACAGGTTAAGGAATTCACCCCTCCACTTT,CASSWADRLRNSPLHF
TRBD1,NA,TRBJ1-5,TRBV2,TGTGCCAGCAGCCCCCCAGGGGGGCTCAATCAGCCCCAGCATTTT,CASSPPGGLNQPQHF
TRBD2,NA,TRBJ2-1,TRBV7-2,TGTGCCAGCAGCTCCCGGACTAGCGGGAGAGCCCACAATGAGCAGTTCTTC,CASSSRTSGRAHNEQFF
NA,medium-sized,TRBJ2-7,TRBV18,TGTGCCAGCTCACCACGCCCCCCCCTCGAGCAGTACTTC,CASSPRPPLEQYF
NA,few,TRBJ1-3,TRBV4-1,TGCGCCAGCAGCCAAGATGACTGGGCGGCCGCCAACACCATATATTTT,CASSQDDWAAANTIYF
NA,medium-sized,TRBJ2-3,TRBV20-1,TGCAGTGCTAGAGATGGGGTTGGGGATACGCAGTATTTT,CSARDGVGDTQYF
NA,large,TRBJ1-2,TRBV6-1,TGTGCCAGCAGATGGCGGGGGAGGGGGTATGGCTACACCTTC,CASRWRGRGYGYTF
TRBD2,medium-sized,TRBJ2-1,TRBV6-2/TRBV6-3,TGTGCCAGCAGTCGGACTAGCGGGGAAACCTACAATGAGCAGTTCTTC,CASSRTSGETYNEQFF
TRBD2,medium-sized,TRBJ2-5,TRBV11-2,TGTGCCAGCAGCTTCTCGACTAGCGGGGGGCAGGAGACCCAGTACTTC,CASSFSTSGGQETQYF
NA,medium-sized,TRBJ2-6,TRBV7-8,TGTGCCAGCAGCTTAGGGGGCTCTGGGGCCAACGTCCTGACTTTC,CASSLGGSGANVLTF
TRBD1,large,TRBJ1-5,TRBV5-5,TGTGCCAGCAGCTTGGTTCCAGGGGGACTTCAGCCCCAGCATTTT,CASSLVPGGLQPQHF
NA,medium-sized,TRBJ2-3,TRBV6-1,TGTGCCAGCAGTTCGGTAGATACGCAGTATTTT,CASSSVDTQYF
NA,medium-sized,TRBJ2-1,TRBV6-1,TGTGCCAGCAGTGTTGGAACGGGGATTTACAATGAGCAGTTCTTC,CASSVGTGIYNEQFF
TRBD1,many,TRBJ1-1,TRBV5-4,TGTGCCAGCAGCTTGCAGACAGGGGTGGACACTGAAGCTTTCTTT,CASSLQTGVDTEAFF
NA,medium-sized,TRBJ1-2,TRBV27,TGTGCCAGCAGGTCACAGGAGCACTATGGCTACACCTTC,CASRSQEHYGYTF
NA,medium-sized,TRBJ2-1,TRBV7-8,TGTGCCAGCAGCTTAGCGCCACAGGGGGGGAATGAGCAGTTCTTC,CASSLAPQGGNEQFF
NA,few,TRBJ2-5,TRBV15,TGTGCCACCAGCAGAGATAGGGCAGGATGGGAGACCCAGTACTTC,CATSRDRAGWETQYF
NA,NA,TRBJ2-2,TRBV6-1,TGTGCCAGCAGTGAAAGGGCAGCGGCTGGGGAGCTGTTTTTT,CASSERAAAGELFF
TRBD2,NA,TRBJ2-5,TRBV20-1,TGCAGTGCTACCGACCCTGGGACTAGCGGGGCCCAAGAGACCCAGTACTTC,CSATDPGTSGAQETQYF
TRBD1,once,TRBJ1-3,TRBV6-5,TGTGCCAGCTGTAGGGCAGGGGGGGTATTCTCTGGAAACATCATATATTTT,CASCRAGGVFSGNIIYF
TRBD1,NA,TRBJ2-7,TRBV11-3,TGTTCCAGCAGCCGACAGGGGGATTTTCACGAGCAGTACTTC,CSSSRQGDFHEQYF
NA,medium-sized,TRBJ1-5,TRBV7-8,TGTGCCAGCAGCTTAGAGCGGGGTGACCAGCCCCAGCATTTT,CASSLERGDQPQHF
NA,many,TRBJ2-4,TRBV6-1,TGTGCCAGCAGCCGAGGCGGGACAGAAAACATTCAGTACTTC,CASSRGGTENIQYF
TRBD2,few,TRBJ2-1,TRBV15,TGTGCCACCAGCAGGAGCGGGAGAGTTGGGAATGAGCAGTTCTTC,CATSRSGRVGNEQFF
NA,medium-sized,TRBJ2-3,TRBV4-3,TGCGCCAGCAGCCAAGAGCGGGACGGGAGAAGGGGAGATACGCAGTATTTT,CASSQERDGRRGDTQYF
NA,NA,TRBJ2-5,TRBV20-1,TGCAGTGCGGGGGACACCGCTCGGGAGACCCAGTACTTC,CSAGDTARETQYF
NA,medium-sized,TRBJ2-1,TRBV11-2,TGTGCCAGCAGCTTGAGGGCACCTGGGGACCATGAGCAGTTCTTC,CASSLRAPGDHEQFF
NA,medium-sized,TRBJ2-7,TRBV2,TGTGCCAGCAGTGACAGGGGCGAGCAGTACTTC,CASSDRGEQYF
NA,medium-sized,TRBJ2-1,TRBV6-5,TGTGCCAGCAGTTACTCGGGAGGAGGGAATTACAATGAGCAGTTCTTC,CASSYSGGGNYNEQFF
NA,NA,TRBJ2-1,TRBV7-9,TGTGCCAGCAGCTCCGGGACGTGGGCCCTCAATGAGCAGTTCTTC,CASSSGTWALNEQFF
TRBD2,medium-sized,TRBJ2-5,TRBV6-4,TGTGCCAGCAGTTGGGACAGATCGACTAGCGGGGTTTGGGAAGAGACCCAGTACTTC,CASSWDRSTSGVWEETQYF
NA,medium-sized,TRBJ2-1,TRBV27,TGTGCCAGCAGCCCAGGGTTGGGTTACAATGAGCAGTTCTTC,CASSPGLGYNEQFF
NA,medium-sized,TRBJ1-2,TRBV2,TGTGCCAGCAGTGTGGAGGGGCAGTCCTATGGCTACACCTTC,CASSVEGQSYGYTF
TRBD1,medium-sized,TRBJ2-3,TRBV7-3,TGTGCCAGCAGCAGACAGGGAGGCACAGATACGCAGTATTTT,CASSRQGGTDTQYF
NA,NA,TRBJ1-1,TRBV12-3/TRBV12-4,TGTGCCAGCAGTTTTAGAATGCCAATGAACACTGAAGCTTTCTTT,CASSFRMPMNTEAFF
NA,medium-sized,TRBJ1-2,TRBV10-3,TGTGCCATCAGTGGTTGGTGGTCTAACTATGGCTACACCTTC,CAISGWWSNYGYTF
TRBD2,medium-sized,TRBJ2-7,TRBV10-3,TGTGCCATCAGTGAGCCGGAGCGGGGGGATGTTTACGAGCAGTACTTC,CAISEPERGDVYEQYF
TRBD2,few,TRBJ2-3,TRBV9,TGTGCCAGCAGCGTAGCGTCAAGCGGGGGCCTTAGCACAGATACGCAGTATTTT,CASSVASSGGLSTDTQYF
NA,medium-sized,TRBJ2-7,TRBV4-1,TGCGCCAGCAGCCAAGTTCCGGGGCGCGACGAGCAGTACTTC,CASSQVPGRDEQYF
NA,NA,TRBJ2-1,TRBV12-3/TRBV12-4,NA,CASSTSTGKGEQFF